The 13 T cell receptor beta chains below all came from one sample that was sequenced in a study of cytomegalovirus exposure and HLA in healthy donors (TCRdb year 2017). Library construction relied on the immunoSEQ multiplex PCR assay. For the multiplex PCR, a mixture combining 60 forward primers for TCR Vbeta segments and 13 reverse primers for TCR Jbeta segments was used. This is the immuneACCESS table as TCRdb keeps it, with only in-frame sequences that have V and J called. A part of the clones is gone; compared with another copy, unresolved V genes explain less than half, and the rest is unexplained. The sample records 140,000 or so clones, around four fifths of which are singletons. The ten most abundant clones make up 2.5% of the sample. The sample was PBMCs. The receptors were sampled from a boy between 2 and 10 years old in good health and CMV-seronegative.

The gene calls are TRBV12-5 and TRBJ2-3; maybe TRBD1 (6 bases). V gave up 6 bases and J gave up 6 bases, with 19 bases separating them. Per the germline V gene, CDR1 is LGHNT and CDR2 is FRNRAP. This CDR3 comprises 15 residues. CDR3 protein: CASGQQTGRSDTQYF. In DNA form, the CDR3 reads TGTGCTAGTGGCCAACAAACAGGGAGATCGGATACGCAGTATTTT. Drawing the rest from reference TRBV12-5 and TRBJ2-3, the complete variable domain is DARVTQTPRHKVTEMGQEVTMRCQPILGHNTVFWYRQTMMQGLELLAYFRNRAPLDDSGMPKDRFSAEMPDATLATLKIQPSEPRDSAVYFCASGQQTGRSDTQYFGPGTRLTVL.

This clone was observed once. The rearrangement links TRBV7-2 to TRBJ2-1; no reliable D call. This CDR3 spans 14 amino acids. CDR1 is SGHTA and CDR2 is FQGNSA in the germline V gene. V was cut by 5 bases and J by 4 bases, with 12 bases left in between. CDR3 coding DNA: TGTGCCAGCAGCGTGGGCATAGAGTACAATGAGCAGTTCTTC. Encoded protein: CASSVGIEYNEQFF.

The genes are TRBV15 and TRBJ2-5; 7 bases map to TRBD2. The J call is doubtful: the DNA matches TRBJ2-7 better. Germline lookup yields CDR1 LNHNV and CDR2 YYDKDF (reference sequence). This CDR3 contains 16 residues. The CDR3 protein is CATSRDMAGESYEQYF. The CDR3 DNA reads TGTGCCACCAGCAGAGATATGGCGGGAGAATCGTACGAGCAGTACTTC.

This chain links TRBV13 with TRBJ2-3; TRBD1 agrees at 7 bases. The CDR3 is 16 amino acids. The J segment lost 3 bases and the V segment lost 4 bases, leaving 10 bases of the junction unmatched. CDR1 PRHDT and CDR2 FYEKMQ come from the germline V gene (reference sequence). The CDR3 here is CASSSDTGVGTDTQYF. The DNA for the CDR3 is TGTGCCAGCAGCTCAGATACAGGGGTGGGAACAGATACGCAGTATTTT.

The chain joins TRBV5-1 to TRBJ2-5; D is ambiguous. Trimming shortened V by 6 bases and J by 1 base, and 4 bases separated the two germline ends. From germline, CDR1 is SGHRS and CDR2 YFSETQ. The CDR3 covers 11 residues. The CDR3 here is CASTLQETQYF. The CDR3 nucleotides are TGCGCCAGCACCCTCCAAGAGACCCAGTACTTC.

The chain uses TRBV5-1 and TRBJ2-1; 10 nucleotides agree with TRBD2. The CDR3 runs 15 residues. V dropped 4 bases and J dropped 8; count of bases not matched to a gene: 9. Germline CDR1 and CDR2: SGHRS and YFSETQ. The CDR3 DNA reads TGCGCCAGCAGCCCAGGCGGACTAGCGGTCCATGAGCAGTTCTTC. Protein sequence: CASSPGGLAVHEQFF.

The V and J genes are TRBV9 and TRBJ2-6, with D perhaps matching TRBD2 (5 bases). This CDR3 is built from 14 residues. CDR1 SGDLS and CDR2 YYNGEE come from the germline V gene. V was clipped by 4 bases and J by 0 bases, with 5 bases between them. The CDR3 spells CASSRDSGANVLTF. CDR3 in DNA: TGTGCCAGCAGCCGGGACTCTGGGGCCAACGTCCTGACTTTC.

The chain joins TRBV6-5 to TRBJ2-1; 7 bases agree with TRBD2. The CDR3 has 15 residues. The V gene's germline CDR1 is MNHEY and CDR2 SVGAGI. V trimming: 0 bases; J trimming: 6 bases; junction bases outside the gene matches: 5. The CDR3 protein is CASSYSAGVGNEQFF. The CDR3 coding sequence is TGTGCCAGCAGTTACTCTGCGGGAGTAGGCAATGAGCAGTTCTTC.

This clone was detected once. The chain joins TRBV9 to TRBJ1-3; D perhaps matches TRBD1 (5 bases). The CDR3 extends over 16 amino acids. V lost 3 bases, J lost 2 bases, and 15 bases lay in between. Germline V lookup: CDR1 SGDLS, CDR2 YYNGEE. CDR3 in DNA: TGTGCCAGCAGCGAGGGCTGGGGGGTAGCTGGAAACACCATATATTTT. It yields the protein CASSEGWGVAGNTIYF.

In this sample, this clone turned up a few times. The chain couples TRBV9 to TRBJ1-1, with D maybe TRBD1 (6 bases). CDR3 size: 15 residues. Germline values: CDR1 SGDLS, CDR2 YYNGEE. The V end lost 0 bases, the J end lost 0 bases, and 9 bases lay between the germline ends. In DNA, the CDR3 is TGTGCCAGCAGCGTAGCGTCAGGGGTGAACACTGAAGCTTTCTTT. Protein: CASSVASGVNTEAFF.

The CDR3 sequence: CASSNRVPGPQHF. CDR3 DNA: TGTGCCAGCAGCAACAGGGTCCCGGGGCCCCAGCATTTT. The genes are TRBV28 and TRBJ1-5, with TRBD1 as a possible D gene (6 bases). Germline values: CDR1 MDHEN, CDR2 SYDVKM. Trimming left V 6 bases short and J 9 bases short, with 15 bases between. CDR3 size: 13 residues.

The V and J genes are TRBV6-1 and TRBJ1-5; D not resolved. Germline CDR1 and CDR2: MNHNS and SASEGT. The CDR3 runs to 14 residues. Trimming stripped 8 bases from V and 2 bases from J, with 13 bases between. As DNA, the CDR3 is TGTGCCAGCGGCTCCCGGGTGGGCAATCAGCCCCAGCATTTT. This sequence encodes CASGSRVGNQPQHF.

The chain links TRBV11-3 to TRBJ2-1; 7 bases agree with TRBD2. Losses at the gene ends were 3 bases for V and 0 bases for J; bases not matched to a gene: 8. The CDR3 covers 17 residues. Germline CDR1 is SGHNT and CDR2 is YENEEA. Written as DNA, the CDR3 is TGTGCCAGCAGCTTTTTCGGGGGGATTGGCTCCTACAATGAGCAGTTCTTC. Residues: CASSFFGGIGSYNEQFF.